What follows are 27 T cell receptor beta chains derived from one specimen sequenced in a study of blood T cell repertoires in COVID-19. TCRdb's table, derived via immunoSEQ multiplex PCR, lists solely in-frame clones and lacks some. Here the sample spans about 190,000 clones, around 76% being singletons. Sequenced material: peripheral blood. These receptors all come from a woman in her sixties or seventies with COVID-19, enrolled during active disease.

The V gene is TRBV9, the J gene TRBJ1-5, with D perhaps TRBD1 (6 bases). CDR1 and CDR2 from the germline V gene are SGDLS and YYNGEE. Trimming left V 8 bases short and J 0 bases short, with 24 bases between. The CDR3 is 18 amino acids. The CDR3 region has the DNA TGTGCCAGGAGAAGGGGGACCACAAAACCATATAGCAATCAGCCCCAGCATTTT. It is translated as CARRRGTTKPYSNQPQHF.

The rearrangement joins TRBV11-2 to TRBJ2-5; 10 positions agree with TRBD1. V dropped 5 bases and J dropped 4; count of bases not matched to a gene: 10. Germline V CDR1 and CDR2: SGHAT, FQNNGV. This CDR3 is built from 16 residues. The CDR3 spells CASSQNVDRGRETQYF. As DNA, the CDR3 is TGTGCCAGCAGCCAAAACGTAGACAGGGGGCGAGAGACCCAGTACTTC.

This clone occurred a few times. The CDR3 sequence: CASSQSGGDQPQHF. In DNA, the CDR3 is TGCGCCAGCAGCCAATCAGGGGGAGATCAGCCCCAGCATTTT. The chain carries TRBV5-1 and TRBJ1-5; 7 positions agree with TRBD1. The J segment lost 5 bases and the V segment lost 4 bases, leaving 6 bases of the junction unmatched. This CDR3 contains 14 residues. Germline loops: CDR1 SGHRS, CDR2 YFSETQ.

V usage is TRBV5-6 and J usage is TRBJ1-2; a weak D match, TRBD1 (6 bases). V shed 4 bases and J shed 2 bases, with 12 bases lying between them. Germline loops: CDR1 SGHDT, CDR2 YYEEEE. This CDR3 contains 14 residues. The CDR3 sequence: CASSRGHPNYGYTF. The DNA for the CDR3 is TGTGCCAGCAGCCGGGGACACCCCAACTATGGCTACACCTTC. Combining the CDR3 with reference TRBV5-6 and TRBJ1-2 gives the whole variable domain DAGVTQSPTHLIKTRGQQVTLRCSPKSGHDTVSWYQQALGQGPQFIFQYYEEEERQRGNFPDRFSGHQFPNYSSELNVNALLLGDSALYLCASSRGHPNYGYTFGSGTRLTVV.

The V call is TRBV4-3, the J call TRBJ2-2, with 8 bases identical to TRBD2. This CDR3 is built from 18 residues. V dropped 3 bases and J dropped 0; count of bases not matched to a gene: 9. Germline V gives CDR1 LGHNA, CDR2 YSLEER. The CDR3, as DNA: TGCGCCAGCAGCCATACCATACCTAGCGGGCCGAACACCGGGGAGCTGTTTTTT. It codes for CASSHTIPSGPNTGELFF.

V and J are TRBV19 and TRBJ1-2; TRBD1 is a possible D gene (5 bases). The CDR3 has 14 residues. Germline CDR1 is LNHDA and CDR2 is SQIVND (reference sequence). V dropped 7 bases and J dropped 4 bases, with 16 bases sitting between them. The CDR3, as DNA: TGTGCCAGTACCGTGCGGGGGACTTCCTATGGCTACACCTTC. It codes for CASTVRGTSYGYTF.

This clone has a single count. This chain uses TRBV7-3 with TRBJ2-3; 13 bases map to TRBD2. CDR1 and CDR2 from the germline V gene are SGHTA and FQGTGA. J lost 1 base, V lost 5 bases, and 3 bases had no gene match. CDR3 size: 16 residues. The DNA for the CDR3 is TGTGCCAGCAGCCGTGGACTAGCGGGAGGCACAGATACGCAGTATTTT. Its protein is CASSRGLAGGTDTQYF.

The rearrangement links TRBV3-1 (or the pseudogene TRBV3-2) to TRBJ1-6; D unresolved. The germline V and J ends were trimmed by 1 base and 11 bases, with 12 bases remaining between them. The germline V gene encodes CDR1 LGHDT and CDR2 YNNKEL (reference sequence). The CDR3 spans 14 residues. The CDR3 here is CASSQGQIKAPLHF. In DNA, the CDR3 is TGTGCCAGCAGCCAAGGACAAATTAAGGCACCCCTCCACTTT.

The genes are TRBV29-1 and TRBJ2-1; possible D gene TRBD2, 7 bases. V was pared by 5 bases and J by 10 bases, with 21 bases between. The CDR3 consists of 14 residues. The germline V gene encodes CDR1 SQVTM and CDR2 ANQGSEA. The CDR3 reads CSVREGGGPGEQFF. CDR3 sequence (DNA): TGCAGCGTTAGAGAAGGGGGAGGGCCTGGGGAGCAGTTCTTC.

The DNA for the CDR3 is TGTGCCAGCAGGAGTCAGACAGGGACAGAGACCCAGTACTTC. Protein: CASRSQTGTETQYF. V gene TRBV28 combines with J gene TRBJ2-5, with 7 bases aligning to TRBD1. With V trimmed by 6 bases and J by 4 bases, 8 bases remained unmatched. Germline V gene lookup returns CDR1 MDHEN and CDR2 SYDVKM. This CDR3 has 14 amino acids. Filled out from reference TRBV28 and TRBJ2-5, the complete variable domain reads DVKVTQSSRYLVKRTGEKVFLECVQDMDHENMFWYRQDPGLGLRLIYFSYDVKMKEKGDIPEGYSVSREKKERFSLILESASTNQTSMYLCASRSQTGTETQYFGPGTRLLVL.

The chain couples TRBV6-6 to TRBJ2-7, with a possible D match to TRBD2 (5 bases). Germline V gene lookup returns CDR1 MNHNY and CDR2 SVGAGI (reference sequence). This CDR3 is built from 14 residues. Deletions cut 6 bases from V and 6 bases from J, with 18 bases between. The CDR3 loop reads CASSRGGPRSEQYF. The DNA for the CDR3 is TGTGCCAGCAGCAGAGGAGGTCCCAGATCCGAGCAGTACTTC.

This clone was counted only a few times. The genes are TRBV5-1 and TRBJ2-5, with D unresolved. Germline V gene data show CDR1 as SGHRS and CDR2 as YFSETQ. Trimming shortened V by 2 bases and J by 1 base, and 12 bases separated the two germline ends. This CDR3 contains 15 residues. The CDR3 is CASSLSFLPQETQYF. CDR3 bases: TGCGCCAGCAGCTTAAGCTTTCTTCCCCAAGAGACCCAGTACTTC.

The CDR3 nucleotides read TGTGCCAGCAGCTTGGGGGTCAGCGAAGGAGTACTCGAGCAGTACTTC. Translation gives CASSLGVSEGVLEQYF. This chain joins TRBV5-4 and TRBJ2-7; D unresolved. Trimming took 0 bases from V and 6 from J, leaving 19 bases between them. In germline, CDR1 is SGHNT, CDR2 YYREEE (reference sequence). The CDR3 has 16 amino acids.

This clone was counted once. This chain connects TRBV30 to TRBJ1-5; weak D call: TRBD1 (5 bases). The CDR3 consists of 14 residues. V gave up 3 bases and J gave up 7 bases, with 16 bases separating them. Per the germline V gene, CDR1 is GTSNPN and CDR2 is SVGIG (reference sequence). The CDR3: CAWSKTLGGQPQHF. DNA of the CDR3: TGTGCCTGGAGCAAGACACTGGGGGGGCAGCCCCAGCATTTT.

This rearrangement joins TRBV19 to TRBJ2-5; D is perhaps TRBD1 (5 bases). Trimming took off 0 bases at V and 3 bases at J, with 17 bases between the two ends. CDR1 LNHDA and CDR2 SQIVND come from the germline V gene (reference sequence). This CDR3 is built from 17 residues. For the CDR3, the DNA is TGTGCCAGTAGTATAGATGCCCAGGGATCATACGAAGAGACCCAGTACTTC. Its translation is CASSIDAQGSYEETQYF.

The rearrangement links TRBV7-9 to TRBJ2-3; D not resolved. Germline CDR1 and CDR2: SEHNR and FQNEAQ (reference sequence). This CDR3 region has 15 residues. Between the trimmed V and J ends, which lost 2 bases and 3 bases, there was a span of 12 bases. CDR3 DNA sequence: TGTGCCAGCAGCTTAAGATCTCCTCGGACAGATACGCAGTATTTT. Protein sequence: CASSLRSPRTDTQYF.

J is TRBJ2-2 and V is TRBV4-1; D possibly corresponds to TRBD2 (5 bases). This CDR3 has 15 amino acids. The germline gives CDR1 MGHRA, CDR2 YSYEKL. Trimming pared 4 bases from V and 2 bases from J, leaving 11 bases between. The CDR3 spells CASSLQGRNTGELFF. DNA for the CDR3: TGCGCCAGCAGCCTCCAAGGGAGAAACACCGGGGAGCTGTTTTTT.

This CDR3 is CASRATREAHSPLHF. The CDR3, as DNA: TGTGCCAGCAGAGCTACACGGGAGGCGCATTCACCCCTCCACTTT. V gene TRBV9 combines with J gene TRBJ1-6; unclear D gene. The ends were cut back, 5 bases at V and 8 bases at J, with 17 bases in the middle. This CDR3 comprises 15 residues. Germline CDR1 reads SGDLS; CDR2 reads YYNGEE.

This chain uses TRBV28 with TRBJ2-2, with TRBD2 matching over 9 bases. CDR3 size: 16 residues. CDR1 and CDR2 (germline): MDHEN, SYDVKM. The V and J ends lost 6 bases and 0 bases, in that order; junction bases with no gene match: 5. As DNA, the CDR3 is TGTGCCAGCAGGGAGACTAGCGGAGCGAACACCGGGGAGCTGTTTTTT. Translation gives CASRETSGANTGELFF. The full variable domain, completed using reference TRBV28 and TRBJ2-2, is DVKVTQSSRYLVKRTGEKVFLECVQDMDHENMFWYRQDPGLGLRLIYFSYDVKMKEKGDIPEGYSVSREKKERFSLILESASTNQTSMYLCASRETSGANTGELFFGEGSRLTVL.

Note on this clone: The same CDR3 also results from other DNA sequences found in this sample. The chain recombines TRBV6-5 with TRBJ2-7; 8 nucleotides match TRBD2. Germline lookup yields CDR1 MNHEY and CDR2 SVGAGI. Unmatched junction bases numbered 9, after V lost 5 bases and J lost 3 bases. The CDR3 spans 15 residues. The CDR3 spells CASSPSGGGSYEQYF. For the CDR3, the DNA is TGTGCCAGCAGTCCCTCGGGAGGGGGGAGCTACGAGCAGTACTTC.

V is TRBV28 and J is TRBJ2-3, with 11 bases matching TRBD1. The trim removed 4 bases at V and 6 bases at J, leaving 9 bases unmatched. CDR3 size: 16 residues. Germline values: CDR1 MDHEN, CDR2 SYDVKM. The CDR3 spells CASSSPWDRGGDTQYF. The CDR3 DNA reads as TGTGCCAGCAGTTCCCCCTGGGACAGGGGGGGGGATACGCAGTATTTT. Full variable domain (remainder filled in from reference TRBV28 and TRBJ2-3): DVKVTQSSRYLVKRTGEKVFLECVQDMDHENMFWYRQDPGLGLRLIYFSYDVKMKEKGDIPEGYSVSREKKERFSLILESASTNQTSMYLCASSSPWDRGGDTQYFGPGTRLTVL.

The chain links TRBV4-1 to TRBJ1-4; TRBD1 aligns across 12 bases. Germline assignment: CDR1 MGHRA and CDR2 YSYEKL. This CDR3 region has 17 residues. V shed 1 base and J 7 bases; nucleotides not matched to a gene: 7. CDR3 DNA sequence: TGCGCCAGCAGCCAAGCGGGACAGGGGGCTTTACGTGAAAAACTGTTTTTT. Translating it yields CASSQAGQGALREKLFF.

Here the CDR3 reads CASSRGQGGGQETQYF. DNA for the CDR3: TGTGCCAGCAGTCGCGGACAGGGAGGGGGGCAAGAGACCCAGTACTTC. This sequence joins TRBV5-4 and TRBJ2-5, with D maybe TRBD1 (8 bases). CDR1 is SGHNT and CDR2 is YYREEE in the germline V gene (reference sequence). The CDR3 totals 16 residues. Trimming cost V 5 bases and J 2 bases, with 19 bases left between them.

This clone was counted ten times or more. V usage is TRBV7-2 and J usage is TRBJ2-7; 8 bases fit TRBD1. Per the germline V gene, CDR1 is SGHTA and CDR2 is FQGNSA. V shed 2 bases, J shed 3 bases, and the junction held 6 bases outside the gene matches. CDR3 length equals 15 residues. This CDR3 is CASSLTQGAVYEQYF. The CDR3 coding sequence is TGTGCCAGCAGCTTAACGCAGGGGGCCGTCTACGAGCAGTACTTC.

J is TRBJ1-1 and V is TRBV19; D might be TRBD1 (5 bases). CDR1 is LNHDA, CDR2 SQIVND, per germline (reference sequence). Trimming pared 6 bases from V and 4 bases from J, leaving 12 bases between. The CDR3 extends over 13 amino acids. CDR3 sequence: CASSPRVSTEAFF. In DNA, the CDR3 is TGTGCCAGTAGCCCCAGGGTGAGCACTGAAGCTTTCTTT.

The chain recombines TRBV2 with TRBJ2-4; D may be TRBD1 (6 bases). The CDR3 is 15 residues long. The V end lost 3 bases, the J end lost 5 bases, and 14 bases lay between the germline ends. The germline V gene encodes CDR1 SNHLY and CDR2 FYNNEI. Here the CDR3 reads CASSDPGVGQNIQYF. The DNA for the CDR3 is TGTGCCAGCAGTGATCCAGGGGTAGGGCAAAACATTCAGTACTTC. The complete variable domain, with remaining parts taken from reference TRBV2 and TRBJ2-4, reads EPEVTQTPSHQVTQMGQEVILRCVPISNHLYFYWYRQILGQKVEFLVSFYNNEISEKSEIFDDQFSVERPDGSNFTLKIRSTKLEDSAMYFCASSDPGVGQNIQYFGAGTRLSVL.

This chain connects TRBV28 to TRBJ1-5; 7 bases line up with TRBD1. The CDR3 totals 15 residues. V lost 5 bases, J lost 0 bases, and 4 bases stayed unmatched. Per the germline V gene, CDR1 is MDHEN and CDR2 is SYDVKM. The CDR3 loop is CASSPRDSSNQPQHF. For the CDR3, the DNA is TGTGCCAGCAGTCCCCGGGACAGTAGCAATCAGCCCCAGCATTTT.